This TCR beta chain originates from a study of blood T cells in healthy people across ages. General study points: More naive CD4+ cells and higher diversity marked long-lived donors relative to aged donors. Diversity figures derived from one million T cells were judged to underestimate the true value.

In its sample, this clonotype was seen a few times. Its specificity is unknown. A second 7 to 11 cycle PCR used barcoded and J-beta primers. TCRdb re-called the 5' RACE reads with MiXCR, one entry per CDR3 protein. Among over a million distinct CDR3 sequences listed, 35% to 45% were seen once. Sequencing was done on a sample of blood. This clonotype originated in a woman younger than 35 in good health.

CDR3 DNA: TGCGCCAGCAGCCAGGCCGGGACTAGCGCCTACAATGAGCAGTTCTTC. Its protein is CASSQAGTSAYNEQFF. The chain couples TRBV4-3 to TRBJ2-1; 10 bases align to TRBD2. Germline-derived CDR1 and CDR2 are LGHNA and YSLEER. J was trimmed by 2 bases and V by 3 bases; bases with no gene match: 4. The CDR3 is made up of 16 amino acids.